These T cell receptor beta chains were read from a single sample in a study of blood T cell repertoires in COVID-19. Sequenced by immunoSEQ multiplex PCR; TCRdb stores in-frame clones only, minus some. The data contain some 400,000 clones, about 80% of them singletons. The specimen was peripheral blood. The receptors come from a human donor with acute or convalescent COVID-19. The donor label of this sample is uncertain. Each CDR3 is given with its conserved first and last residue. Fields, in order: CDR3 length, clone size, V gene, D gene, J gene, CDR3 DNA, CDR3 protein. D genes are given only for firm matches. A clone size is listed for some rows: how often the clone was seen (once, few, many), or a class if it is expanded.

12,.,TRBV9,.,TRBJ1-1,TGTGCCAGCAGACCTTGGGAGGGTGAAGCTTTCTTT,CASRPWEGEAFF
14,.,TRBV5-4,.,TRBJ1-2,TGTGCCAGCAGCTTGGACAGGAGCCTGTATGGCTACACCTTC,CASSLDRSLYGYTF
14,.,TRBV3-1/TRBV3-2,TRBD2,TRBJ2-7,TGTGCCAGCAGCCTAGCGGGGGGGAACTACGAGCAGTACTTC,CASSLAGGNYEQYF
16,.,TRBV14,.,TRBJ2-3,TGTGCCAGCAGCCCCGGGGACACTCGAAGCACAGATACGCAGTATTTT,CASSPGDTRSTDTQYF
13,.,TRBV10-2,.,TRBJ1-6,TGCGCCAGCAGCGGGGAATTTAATTCACCCCTCCACTTT,CASSGEFNSPLHF
11,many,TRBV30,.,TRBJ1-1,TGTGCCTGGAGTCCTCGCACTGAAGCTTTCTTT,CAWSPRTEAFF
13,once,TRBV14,.,TRBJ2-7,TGTGCCAGCAGCCCATTCGACAGATACGAGCAGTACTTC,CASSPFDRYEQYF
12,.,TRBV5-6,TRBD1,TRBJ1-1,TGTGCCAGCAGCCCGGGACAGCTCGGAGCTTTCTTT,CASSPGQLGAFF
14,.,TRBV7-8,.,TRBJ1-4,TGTGCCAGCAGCAAGACAGGCCTCAATGAAAAACTGTTTTTT,CASSKTGLNEKLFF
15,.,TRBV27,TRBD2,TRBJ2-1,TGTGCCAGCAGTTCCACTAGCGGGATTTGGAATGAGCAGTTCTTC,CASSSTSGIWNEQFF
15,.,TRBV2,.,TRBJ1-1,TGTGCCAGCCGGCGGGGTCAGGCCCTGAACACTGAAGCTTTCTTT,CASRRGQALNTEAFF
16,.,TRBV6-5,.,TRBJ2-7,TGTGCCAGCAGTTACTACCGGCCAGGGTCAGGCTACGAGCAGTACTTC,CASSYYRPGSGYEQYF
15,.,TRBV5-1,.,TRBJ1-6,TGCGCCAGCAGCAAGGGTGGCAGGGTGGATTCACCCCTCCACTTT,CASSKGGRVDSPLHF
16,.,TRBV5-1,.,TRBJ2-2,TGCGCCAGCAGCTTAATCTTCGGTGGAGGGACGGGGGAGCTGTTTTTT,CASSLIFGGGTGELFF
17,many,TRBV11-2,.,TRBJ1-5,TGTGCCAGCAGCTTAGCGGTGGGTCACAGGGCAGATCAGCCCCAGCATTTT,CASSLAVGHRADQPQHF